These T cell receptor beta chains were read from a single sample in a study of CXCR3-negative and CXCR3-positive naive CD8 T cells. TCRdb reprocessed the 5' RACE reads, keeping one entry per CDR3 protein, no DNA. This table holds 55,000 to 70,000 distinct CDR3 sequences. Source material: naive CXCR3+ CD8+ T cells from blood. The source of these receptors is a human donor in good health. Some clones in this sample may be carry-over from other donors' samples. Both conserved end residues are part of each CDR3. Fields, in order: V gene, CDR3 length, J gene, CDR3 protein.

TRBV29-1	14	TRBJ2-5	CSVVLFNSEETQYF
TRBV5-1	16	TRBJ2-7	CASSEPVQGVIDEQYF
TRBV25-1	11	TRBJ2-7	CASSDPYEQYF
TRBV7-2	15	TRBJ2-7	CASSLGPDRVYEQYF
TRBV6-2/TRBV6-3	18	TRBJ2-7	CASSYSVGTSGSSYEQYF
TRBV28	12	TRBJ1-6	CASSTNNSPLHF
TRBV7-9	15	TRBJ1-2	CASSSAGSKDYGYTF
TRBV25-1	14	TRBJ2-7	CASGGTNRPHEQYF
TRBV29-1	12	TRBJ2-1	CSGRQGYNEQFF
TRBV7-6	17	TRBJ2-2	CASSFRLAGGLTGELFF
TRBV5-1	15	TRBJ2-7	CASSSRDGGPYEQYF
TRBV29-1	14	TRBJ2-7	CSVGFFGTPYEQYF
TRBV7-9	16	TRBJ1-1	CASSPVQRDPNTEAFF
TRBV7-9	17	TRBJ2-3	CASSITGTGGGTDTQYF
TRBV28	14	TRBJ1-5	CASSPPGRGQPQHF
TRBV7-3	13	TRBJ2-7	CASSPRGGYEQYF
TRBV5-4	15	TRBJ2-7	CASSSPDKSLHEQYF
TRBV7-8	11	TRBJ2-7	CASSTTYEQDF
TRBV4-1	14	TRBJ2-1	CASSQELQGFEQFF
TRBV10-3	14	TRBJ1-5	CAISEDRVGQPQHF
TRBV7-7	14	TRBJ2-7	CASSLVKDSYEQYF
TRBV28	16	TRBJ2-2	CASSGGWTGRAGELFF
TRBV28	17	TRBJ2-3	CASSLLGLAGPTDTQYF
TRBV29-1	15	TRBJ2-7	CSVEGGAQGAYEQYF
TRBV5-1	15	TRBJ1-2	CASSSSDRGRYGYTF
TRBV7-9	12	TRBJ2-7	CASSLDGELEHF
TRBV29-1	16	TRBJ2-1	CSVERRAGASYNEQFF
TRBV4-3	13	TRBJ2-5	CASSQDVGETQYF
TRBV7-2	15	TRBJ2-1	CASSLVATANNEQFF
TRBV29-1	14	TRBJ1-1	CSVVGGQLNTEAFF
TRBV5-8	15	TRBJ2-7	CASSLVVYPASEQYF
TRBV5-6	13	TRBJ2-7	CASSLGQGNEQYF
TRBV5-5	13	TRBJ2-7	CASSFLGGYEQYF
TRBV7-9	13	TRBJ2-1	CASSSVGALEQFF
TRBV4-3	16	TRBJ2-3	CASSQILGNGPDTQYF
TRBV28	16	TRBJ2-5	CASSVWDRGRGETQYF
TRBV7-2	13	TRBJ2-2	CASSLGGLGELFF
TRBV5-1	15	TRBJ2-3	CASSLSPRITDTQYF
TRBV7-9	17	TRBJ1-3	CASSSFSTGRHGNTIYF
TRBV29-1	13	TRBJ1-1	CSARPPGHIAAFF
TRBV29-1	12	TRBJ2-1	CSVEGPRYEQFF
TRBV6-2/TRBV6-3	13	TRBJ1-5	CASTNGENQPQHF
TRBV29-1	14	TRBJ2-3	CSERSGGSTDTQYF
TRBV7-6	17	TRBJ1-2	CASSLGAGRGIQSGYTF
TRBV25-1	15	TRBJ1-1	CASSVRDGLNTEAFF
TRBV7-9	15	TRBJ2-1	CASSPPTGVYSEQFF
TRBV12-3/TRBV12-4	14	TRBJ2-1	CASSPTDSYNEQFF
TRBV27	12	TRBJ2-7	CASRGQGLRQYF
TRBV4-3	15	TRBJ2-7	CASSQDLIGPYEQYF
TRBV4-3	17	TRBJ2-1	CASSHGTSGGPYNEQFF
TRBV10-3	12	TRBJ2-3	CATGTGSDTQYF
TRBV19	14	TRBJ1-1	CASSMTRMNTEAFF
TRBV2	14	TRBJ1-5	CASFWTGGNQPQHF
TRBV14	13	TRBJ2-5	CASSRTVQETQYF
TRBV29-1	16	TRBJ2-7	CSVAGSLKGARDEQYF